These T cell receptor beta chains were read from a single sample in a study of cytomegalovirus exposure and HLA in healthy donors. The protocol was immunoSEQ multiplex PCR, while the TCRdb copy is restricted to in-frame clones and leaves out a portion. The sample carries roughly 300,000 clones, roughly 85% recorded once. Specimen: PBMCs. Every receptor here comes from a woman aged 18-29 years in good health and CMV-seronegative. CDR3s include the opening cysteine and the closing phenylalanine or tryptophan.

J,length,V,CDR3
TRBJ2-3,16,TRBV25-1,CASSGDRDYYTDTQYF
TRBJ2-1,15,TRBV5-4,CASSLGGSSYNEQFF
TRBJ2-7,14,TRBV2,CATRRDSGSFEQYF
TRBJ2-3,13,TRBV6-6,CASRDSATDTQYF
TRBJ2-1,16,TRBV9,CASSVESASGRNEQFF
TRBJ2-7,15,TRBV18,CASSPTQGVTYEQYF
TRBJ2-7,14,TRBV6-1,CASSLGGRPYEQYF
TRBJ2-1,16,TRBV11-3,CASSPAAGGPINEQFF
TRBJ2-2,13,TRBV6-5,CASSYGGTGELFF
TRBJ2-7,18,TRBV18,CASSKLAGLGHSSYEQYF
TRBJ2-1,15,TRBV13,CASSPTEGLYNEQFF
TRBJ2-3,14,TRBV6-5,CASSYSKGADTQYF
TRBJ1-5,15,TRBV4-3,CASSQGPGGNQPQHF
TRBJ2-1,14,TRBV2,CASSDGRFMNEQFF
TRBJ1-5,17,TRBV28,CASSFSGQSYSNQPQHF
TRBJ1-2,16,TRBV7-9,CASSLVVWAPPSGYTF
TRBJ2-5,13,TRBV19,CASSEEGGETQYF
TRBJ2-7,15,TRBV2,CASSELGGGHYEQYF
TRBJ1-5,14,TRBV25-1,CASSGNRVGQPQHF
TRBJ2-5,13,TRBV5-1,CASSFDRTETQYF
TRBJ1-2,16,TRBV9,CASFGLLNDQNYGYTF
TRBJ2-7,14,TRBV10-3,CAIKAGVNDYEQYF
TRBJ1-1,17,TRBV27,CASSSGGTTGTNTEAFF
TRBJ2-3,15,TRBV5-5,CASSLLAEASDTQYF
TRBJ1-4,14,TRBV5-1,CASSRQGLNEKLFF
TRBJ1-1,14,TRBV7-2,CASSYNRGNTEAFF
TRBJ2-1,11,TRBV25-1,CATQGTNEQFF
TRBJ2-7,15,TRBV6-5,CASSYSTLTTYEQYF
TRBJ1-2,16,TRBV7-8,CASSPQGRGENYGYTF
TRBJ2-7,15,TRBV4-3,CASSQRLASGHEQYF
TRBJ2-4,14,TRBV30,CAWKGDYQGNIQYF
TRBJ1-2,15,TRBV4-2,CASTHVGMTDYGYTF
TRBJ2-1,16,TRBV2,CASSEGGGSSYNEQFF
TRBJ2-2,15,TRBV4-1,CASSHWSGNTGELFF
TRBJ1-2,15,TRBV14,CASSQDQGARYGYTF
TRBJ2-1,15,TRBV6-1,CASSSGTSWGYEQFF
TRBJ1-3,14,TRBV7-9,CASSFRVSGNTIYF